The following is a TCR beta chain sequence with its context. Unmatched junction bases numbered 7, after V lost 10 bases and J lost 4 bases. The CDR3 has 13 amino acids. The germline V gene encodes CDR1 SGDLS and CDR2 YYNGEE. In the original workflow: Estimated nucleated cell counts came from reference gene primer amplification. Measured with immunoSEQ multiplex PCR; TCRdb has only the in-frame clones, and not every one. The V and J calls and clone size are taken from that table; D and trimming were inferred from the DNA. The sample comprises 200,000 to 250,000 clones, 70% to 90% of which are singletons, and about 2.9% rests with the top ten. This record belongs to a study of blood T cell repertoires in COVID-19. Study details: Samples representing acute and convalescent COVID-19 were sourced from the United States, Italy and Spain. T cells, B-cell-depleted T cells, or PBMCs provided the cDNA or gDNA that served as material.

The chain has TRBV9 and TRBJ2-2; 7 bases are a match to TRBD2. Sequencing was carried out using peripheral blood. The sequence was collected from a woman in her thirties who had recovered from COVID-19. CDR3 amino acids: CAGLGGITGELFF. Here the CDR3 DNA reads TGTGCCGGACTCGGGGGGATCACCGGGGAGCTGTTTTTT.